This entry concerns a single TCR beta chain. This record comes from a study of blood T cell repertoires in COVID-19. Study-level information: Material from acute and convalescent COVID-19 was sourced from the United States, Italy and Spain. T cells, B-cell-depleted T cells, or PBMCs provided the cDNA or gDNA that served as material.

As originally analysed: Reference gene primer amplification gave estimated nucleated cell counts. Here immunoSEQ multiplex PCR was the method, and the copy in TCRdb shows in-frame clones only, minus some. V and J calls and clone size are given by that table; D and trimming were obtained from the DNA. The data show around 65,000 clones, 82% seen once. The clonotype originates from a human donor in a cohort sampled during active COVID-19. Sample: peripheral blood.

The DNA of the CDR3 is TGTGCCAGCAGCCAACACTACAGGGTCGAAGCTTTCTTT. Its protein product is CASSQHYRVEAFF. The chain recombines TRBV3-1 (or the pseudogene TRBV3-2) with TRBJ1-1, with TRBD1 as a possible D gene (6 bases). The V gene's germline CDR1 is LGHDT and CDR2 YNNKEL (reference sequence). V dropped 2 bases and J dropped 8 bases, with 12 bases sitting between them. The CDR3 is 13 amino acids.